Listed below are T cell receptor beta chains from one sample, sequenced in a study of a mutant IDH1 vaccine in newly diagnosed glioma. The antigens of these receptors remain unknown. Libraries were prepared by immunoSEQ multiplex PCR; TCRdb keeps only in-frame clonotypes and omits some of them. This table holds tens of thousands of clones, 75% to 90% found once. This specimen was PBMCs, taken from a glioma patient whose treatment included an IDH1 peptide vaccine. These receptors all stem from a middle-aged man with glioma. CDR3s include the opening cysteine and the closing phenylalanine or tryptophan. The order of the fields is clone size, D gene, J gene, V gene, CDR3 DNA, CDR3 protein. A D gene is named only where the DNA matches it firmly. Size values are once, few and many counts, or a class for expanded clones, and some rows have none.

>once|TRBD1|TRBJ2-5|TRBV5-1
TGCGCCAGCAGCTTGGCCGGCGGACAGGGTCTGGAGACCCAGTACTTC
CASSLAGGQGLETQYF
>NA|NA|TRBJ2-2|TRBV19
TGTGCCAGTTTCCACGGTCTTTCGTCCACCGGGGAGCTGTTTTTT
CASFHGLSSTGELFF
>NA|NA|TRBJ2-3|TRBV27
TGTGAAAGTACGGGGCGTCTAGGGGATACGCAGTATTTT
CESTGRLGDTQYF
>NA|NA|TRBJ1-5|TRBV4-2
TGTGCCAGCAGCCACACGGGGGGGGTACGCAATCAGCCCCAGCATTTT
CASSHTGGVRNQPQHF
>NA|NA|TRBJ1-6|TRBV19
TGTGCCAGTATGAGGACACGGAGCTCCTATAATTCACCCCTCCACTTT
CASMRTRSSYNSPLHF
>NA|TRBD2|TRBJ2-3|TRBV4-3
TGCGCCAGCAGCCAAGAGAGGCCGGGACTAGCAATCCCCGATACGCAGTATTTT
CASSQERPGLAIPDTQYF
>NA|NA|TRBJ1-4|TRBV4-3
TGCGCCAGCAGCCAAGGCTTGATCAGGTTTGCTAATGAAAAACTGTTTTTT
CASSQGLIRFANEKLFF
>once|NA|TRBJ2-1|TRBV5-4
TGTGCCAGCAGCTTGGCCGGGGGTCAGGGGAATGAGCAGTTCTTC
CASSLAGGQGNEQFF
>NA|TRBD1|TRBJ1-2|TRBV6-5
TGTGCCAGCAGTTCCCGGACAGGGGATGGCTACACCTTC
CASSSRTGDGYTF
>NA|NA|TRBJ1-2|TRBV10-1
TGCGCCAGCAGTGAGTCCTGGGGGCGGGCTAACTATGGCTACACCTTC
CASSESWGRANYGYTF
>NA|TRBD1|TRBJ2-5|TRBV6-1
TGTGCCAGTGTCCCTTATAGACAGGGGGAAGAGACCCAGTACTTC
CASVPYRQGEETQYF
>once|TRBD1|TRBJ1-2|TRBV7-2
TGTGCCAGCAGCGCACTGACCGGGACAGGGGGCGATGGCTACACCTTC
CASSALTGTGGDGYTF
>NA|TRBD1|TRBJ1-5|TRBV19
TGTGCCAGTAGCTGGACAGGGGGAGGCCAGCCCCAGCATTTT
CASSWTGGGQPQHF
>NA|TRBD1|TRBJ2-7|TRBV10-3
TGTGCCATCAGGGCCGGGACAGGGGGTTCCTACGAGCAGTACTTC
CAIRAGTGGSYEQYF
>once|NA|TRBJ2-1|TRBV5-1
TGCGCCAGCAGCTTGGGAGCTAGCTCCTACAATGAGCAGTTCTTC
CASSLGASSYNEQFF
>NA|NA|TRBJ1-1|TRBV25-1
TGTGCCAGCAGAGACAGTGGCACTGAAGCTTTCTTT
CASRDSGTEAFF
>NA|NA|TRBJ2-2|TRBV18
TGTGCCAGCTCACCAGAGCTAACAGGGCCCACCGGGGAGCTGTTTTTT
CASSPELTGPTGELFF
>few|NA|TRBJ1-5|TRBV9
TGTGCCAGCAGCGTAGGGTCGGCCAATCAGCCCCAGCATTTT
CASSVGSANQPQHF
>NA|NA|TRBJ1-1|TRBV18
TGTGCCAGCTCACCATCGGCGGGATCCGGGGAAGCTTTCTTT
CASSPSAGSGEAFF
>NA|NA|TRBJ2-5|TRBV15
TGTGCCACCAGCAGAGATCCTCAAGAGACCCAGTACTTC
CATSRDPQETQYF
>NA|TRBD1|TRBJ2-5|TRBV2
TGTGCCAGCAGTGTGTCGGACAGGGAGACCCAGTACTTC
CASSVSDRETQYF
>NA|NA|TRBJ2-5|TRBV5-4
TGTGCCAGCAGCTTGGGTCAGTATCAGGAGACCCAGTACTTC
CASSLGQYQETQYF
>NA|NA|TRBJ2-1|TRBV5-4
TGTGCCAGCAGCTTACGCGGGGACAATGAGCAGTTCTTC
CASSLRGDNEQFF
>few|NA|TRBJ1-5|TRBV6-1
TGTGCCAGCACCGGGTCCCATTTGGCCCAGCATTTT
CASTGSHLAQHF
>NA|NA|TRBJ2-6|TRBV5-6
TGTGCCAGCAGCTCGCCCCCCTTACAGGCTGGGGCCAACGTCCTGACTTTC
CASSSPPLQAGANVLTF
>once|NA|TRBJ1-1|TRBV9
TGTGCCAGCAGCATGGGGAGAAACACTGAAGCTTTCTTT
CASSMGRNTEAFF
>NA|NA|TRBJ1-5|TRBV7-8
TGTGCCAGCAGCTTAGCGGTCGATCAGCCCCAGCATTTT
CASSLAVDQPQHF
>few|NA|TRBJ1-1|TRBV18
TGTGCCAGCTCACCACTATCACAAGAAGCTTTCTTT
CASSPLSQEAFF
>NA|TRBD2|TRBJ2-1|TRBV27
TGTGCCAGCAGGCCTTGGGCTAGCGGGACTTCCAATGAGCAGTTCTTC
CASRPWASGTSNEQFF
>NA|TRBD1|TRBJ2-1|TRBV7-9
TGTGCCAGCAGCTCCCTCCTTGACAGGGCGGTCGGTGAGCAGTTCTTC
CASSSLLDRAVGEQFF
>NA|TRBD1|TRBJ2-3|TRBV27
TGTGCCAGCAGTTCACAGGGGACAGATACGCAGTATTTT
CASSSQGTDTQYF
>NA|NA|TRBJ1-2|TRBV20-1
TGCAGTGCTAGAGCCGGGGATGGCTACACCTTC
CSARAGDGYTF
>NA|NA|TRBJ2-7|TRBV4-1
TGCGCCAGCAGTAAGACCCGAGTGGGCGAGCAGTACTTC
CASSKTRVGEQYF
>NA|TRBD1|TRBJ1-1|TRBV5-1
TGCGCCAGCAGCTTCGAGGGGGCCTGGACTGAAGCTTTCTTT
CASSFEGAWTEAFF
>NA|NA|TRBJ1-5|TRBV10-3
TGTGCCATCAGTGAGTCAGGTTACCTGGCTCAGCCCCAGCATTTT
CAISESGYLAQPQHF
>NA|NA|TRBJ1-1|TRBV7-9
TGTGCCAGCAGACTTTCAACGGGGAACACTGAAGCTTTCTTT
CASRLSTGNTEAFF
>NA|TRBD2|TRBJ2-5|TRBV5-1
TGCGCCAGCAGTCCTAGCGGGGGGGCGCGTCGGGAGACCCAGTACTTC
CASSPSGGARRETQYF
>NA|TRBD1|TRBJ1-5|TRBV10-3
TGTGCCATCAGTGAGTCAGGGGGCCCTCAGCCCCAGCATTTT
CAISESGGPQPQHF
>NA|NA|TRBJ1-4|TRBV4-3
TGCGCCAGCAGCCAAGATCGAGCGCGAAATGAAAAACTGTTTTTT
CASSQDRARNEKLFF
>NA|TRBD1|TRBJ2-1|TRBV5-1
TGCGCCAGCAGCTCCCCGTTTAGGGGGCGGCCTCAGAACAATGAGCAGTTCTTC
CASSSPFRGRPQNNEQFF
>NA|TRBD1|TRBJ1-4|TRBV18
TGTGCCAGCTCACGGGACAGTGGGATGAATGAAAAACTGTTTTTT
CASSRDSGMNEKLFF
>NA|TRBD2|TRBJ2-2|TRBV5-4
TGTGCCAGCGGTATAGCGGGGTTGAACACCGGGGAGCTGTTTTTT
CASGIAGLNTGELFF
>NA|TRBD2|TRBJ2-3|TRBV19
TGTGCCAGTAGACTAGCGATCAGCACAGATACGCAGTATTTT
CASRLAISTDTQYF
>NA|NA|TRBJ1-1|TRBV19
TGTGCCAGTACCGGGGACGTGAACACTGAAGCTTTCTTT
CASTGDVNTEAFF
>NA|NA|TRBJ1-2|TRBV2
TGTGCCAGCATTGGATGGCAGGAGACGGGCGGCTACACCTTC
CASIGWQETGGYTF
>few|TRBD1|TRBJ1-1|TRBV5-1
TGCGCCAGCAGCTTGGAGGGGGCAGGGAGCACTGAAGCTTTCTTT
CASSLEGAGSTEAFF
>NA|NA|TRBJ1-5|TRBV5-8
TGTGCCAGCAGCTTGGCCCTGGGTTATAGCAATCAGCCCCAGCATTTT
CASSLALGYSNQPQHF
>NA|NA|TRBJ1-4|TRBV6-1
TGTGCCAGCACCCTAGGGGGAGGGGAAAAACTGTTTTTT
CASTLGGGEKLFF
>NA|TRBD2|TRBJ2-5|TRBV11-1
TGTGCCAGCAGCCCGGGGACTAGGGAAGAGACCCAGTACTTC
CASSPGTREETQYF
>NA|TRBD2|TRBJ2-7|TRBV27
TGTGCCAGCAGTTTCGGCGGGAGAGGCTACGAGCAGTACTTC
CASSFGGRGYEQYF
>NA|NA|TRBJ2-3|TRBV6-6
TGTGCCAGCACCCACTCCGTCGGGGTTATAACAGATACGCAGTATTTT
CASTHSVGVITDTQYF
>NA|NA|TRBJ1-4|TRBV2
TGTGCCAGCAGTTCCCAGGACACTCGTGAAAAACTGTTTTTT
CASSSQDTREKLFF
>NA|NA|TRBJ1-1|TRBV19
TGTGCCAGTATAGAAATGGGGAACACTGAAGCTTTCTTT
CASIEMGNTEAFF
>NA|NA|TRBJ2-1|TRBV28
TGTGCCAGCAGTCGACAAACGGGGTACAATGAGCAGTTCTTC
CASSRQTGYNEQFF
>NA|NA|TRBJ1-4|TRBV2
TGTGCCAGCAGTGTAGGTGAAAAACTGTTTTTT
CASSVGEKLFF
>NA|NA|TRBJ1-6|TRBV11-3
TGTGCCAGCAGCTCCACCTCCACAGGAGATTCACCCCTCCACTTT
CASSSTSTGDSPLHF
>NA|NA|TRBJ1-6|TRBV6-5
TGTGCCAGCAGTTTAGGGAATTCACCCCTCCACTTT
CASSLGNSPLHF
>NA|NA|TRBJ2-5|TRBV6-1
TGTGCCAGCGTACGTGCGGGGGCGGCGGAGACCCAGTACTTC
CASVRAGAAETQYF